This entry describes one TCR beta chain. Germline V gene lookup returns CDR1 SGHTA and CDR2 FQGTGA. The CDR3 spans 13 residues. V lost 5 bases and J 7 bases, leaving 12 bases between the germline ends. The sample comes from a study of CD8+CD57+ T cells in acquired aplastic anemia. Investigators profiled TCR beta VDJ and CDR3 from genomic DNA template. TCRdb reanalysed the reads using MiXCR and keeps one entry per CDR3 protein. The sample contains approximately 200,000 distinct CDR3 sequences, around 66% of which appear only once. The source material was sorted CD4+, CD8+, or CD8+CD57+ T cells (not recorded which) from PBMCs. The source is a human donor with severe aplastic anemia or a healthy control (not recorded which). This sequence joins TRBV7-3 and TRBJ1-5; tentative D call: TRBD1 (5 bases). CDR3 DNA: TGTGCCAGCAGCGTCCAGGGTGGCCAGCCCCAGCATTTT. This sequence encodes CASSVQGGQPQHF.